The 8 T cell receptor beta chains given below trace back to one sample, sequenced in a study of blood T cell repertoires in COVID-19. Produced via immunoSEQ multiplex PCR; TCRdb's table is partial and in-frame only. The sample lists more than 50,000 clones, around 90% occurring once. The sequenced sample consisted of peripheral blood. The receptors come from an elderly man with acute or convalescent COVID-19.

The chain combines TRBV25-1 with TRBJ2-7, with 10 bases matching TRBD1. V was pared by 9 bases and J by 0 bases, with 11 bases of the junction left unmatched. The germline gives CDR1 MGHDK, CDR2 SYGVNS. This CDR3 contains 16 residues. The CDR3 is CARMSMGTGDSYEQYF. DNA for the CDR3: TGTGCCAGGATGTCGATGGGGACAGGGGACTCCTACGAGCAGTACTTC.

The V call is TRBV7-9, the J call TRBJ2-3; possibly TRBD1 for D (7 bases). Per germline, CDR1 SEHNR and CDR2 FQNEAQ (reference sequence). This CDR3 spans 15 amino acids. V lost 1 base and J lost 5, with 13 bases in between. The CDR3 region is CASSLGSGGIDTQYF. In DNA form, the CDR3 reads TGTGCCAGCAGCTTAGGATCAGGGGGGATAGATACGCAGTATTTT.

The chain couples TRBV7-2 to TRBJ2-5; 7 bases are a match to TRBD1. The germline V gene encodes CDR1 SGHTA and CDR2 FQGNSA. CDR3 size: 14 residues. J lost 7 bases, V lost 5 bases, and 10 bases had no gene match. The CDR3 protein is CASSPGQILGTQYF. For the CDR3, the DNA is TGTGCCAGCAGCCCGGGACAGATACTCGGGACCCAGTACTTC.

The chain employs TRBV6-5 and TRBJ2-5; D remains ambiguous. Germline loops: CDR1 MNHEY, CDR2 SVGAGI. The CDR3 spans 11 residues. Trimming left V 7 bases short and J 0 bases short, with 3 bases between. CDR3 region: CASKHQETQYF. CDR3 DNA sequence: TGTGCCAGCAAGCACCAAGAGACCCAGTACTTC.

This clone was found a few times. Here the CDR3 reads CASSHSYNSPLHF. CDR3 sequence (DNA): TGTGCCAGCAGCCACTCCTATAATTCACCCCTCCACTTT. The V call is TRBV6-6, the J call TRBJ1-6; the D is unclear. Germline lookup yields CDR1 MNHNY and CDR2 SVGAGI (reference sequence). The V end was cut by 6 bases, the J end by 0 bases, with 3 bases between. This CDR3 contains 13 residues.

The chain is built from TRBV7-9 and TRBJ2-2; 9 bases line up with TRBD2. The CDR3 length is 16 residues. Germline-derived CDR1 and CDR2 are SEHNR and FQNEAQ (reference sequence). J was trimmed by 4 bases and V by 1 base; bases with no gene match: 4. The CDR3 sequence is CASSLGGGGATGELFF. The CDR3 coding sequence is TGTGCCAGCAGCTTAGGCGGCGGGGGGGCCACCGGGGAGCTGTTTTTT. Variable domain in full (rest from reference TRBV7-9 and TRBJ2-2): DTGVSQNPRHKITKRGQNVTFRCDPISEHNRLYWYRQTLGQGPEFLTYFQNEAQLEKSRLLSDRFSAERPKGSFSTLEIQRTEQGDSAMYLCASSLGGGGATGELFFGEGSRLTVL.

The chain combines TRBV5-4 with TRBJ1-6, with a possible D match to TRBD1 (6 bases). Trimming took 0 bases from V and 8 from J, leaving 15 bases between them. This CDR3 region has 16 residues. The germline V gene encodes CDR1 SGHNT and CDR2 YYREEE (reference sequence). The CDR3 DNA is TGTGCCAGCAGCTTGGGAAGCGGGGGGCGCGATTCACCCCTCCACTTT. It encodes CASSLGSGGRDSPLHF.

The chain has TRBV28 and TRBJ2-3, with 8 bases fitting TRBD1. V gave up 7 bases and J gave up 1 base; unmatched junction bases: 4. The V gene's germline CDR1 is MDHEN and CDR2 SYDVKM. The CDR3 runs 14 residues. The CDR3 spells CASISGGGTDTQYF. The CDR3 nucleotides are TGTGCCAGCATCTCAGGGGGCGGCACAGATACGCAGTATTTT.